The 18 T cell receptor beta chains given below trace back to one sample, sequenced in a study of T cells in Graves' hyperthyroidism and ophthalmopathy. The TCR beta CDR3 regions underwent amplification using RNA transcripts as the source. Initially, a first-round RT-PCR of the TCR CDR3 employed the HTBI primer set. MiXCR, run by TCRdb on the multiplex PCR reads, gives a single entry per CDR3 protein. This repertoire shows fewer than 900,000 distinct CDR3 sequences, about 15% found once; its top ten account for around 7.7%. The material sequenced was blood. These receptors all come from a man in his late teens or twenties with Graves' hyperthyroidism.

Many counts were recorded for this clonotype. V is TRBV28 and J is TRBJ1-1, with 8 bases fitting TRBD1. Per germline, CDR1 MDHEN and CDR2 SYDVKM. V lost 5 bases and J lost 11; bases outside the gene matches: 10. The CDR3 covers 13 residues. The CDR3 spells CASSQTGAGNAFF. The CDR3 DNA is TGTGCCAGCAGTCAGACAGGGGCGGGGAATGCTTTCTTT.

This clonotype appeared many times. V gene TRBV11-3 combines with J gene TRBJ1-2, with a tentative D call TRBD1 (5 bases). Germline V gene data show CDR1 as SGHNT and CDR2 as YENEEA. The CDR3 spans 13 residues. Trimming removed 3 bases at V and 4 bases at J, with 9 bases between. The CDR3 DNA sequence: TGTGCCAGCAGCTTGTCAGGGCGCTATGGCTACACCTTC. Translating it yields CASSLSGRYGYTF.

CDR3 DNA: TGTGCCAGCAGTTCCGGGACTACCATCACAGATACGCAGTATTTT. As protein: CASSSGTTITDTQYF. The chain joins TRBV6-1 to TRBJ2-3; 7 positions agree with TRBD2. Germline V gives CDR1 MNHNS, CDR2 SASEGT. This CDR3 contains 15 residues. The junction had 7 bases not matched to a gene; V was cut back by 5 bases and J by 2 bases.

The table lists this clonotype with many counts. The chain is built from TRBV30 and TRBJ2-5; no definite D call. The CDR3 is 12 residues long. The germline CDR1 and CDR2 sequences are GTSNPN and SVGIG (reference sequence). The ends were cut back, 5 bases at V and 2 bases at J, with 9 bases in the middle. This CDR3 is CAWAEGQETQYF. In nucleotides, the CDR3 is TGTGCCTGGGCTGAAGGACAAGAGACCCAGTACTTC.

This clonotype was seen a handful of times. The J gene is TRBJ2-1, the V gene TRBV9, with 9 nucleotides matching TRBD2. This CDR3 spans 16 amino acids. Per the germline V gene, CDR1 is SGDLS and CDR2 is YYNGEE. The junction had 15 bases not matched to a gene; V was cut back by 2 bases and J by 12 bases. The CDR3 DNA follows: TGTGCCAGCAGCGTGGGTCGACTAGCGGACCCTCGAGGGCAGTTCTTC. Its translation is CASSVGRLADPRGQFF.

This clonotype was observed many times. The rearrangement links TRBV2 to TRBJ2-3; 8 positions match TRBD1. This CDR3 is 15 amino acids long. Losses at the gene ends were 4 bases for V and 4 bases for J; bases not matched to a gene: 7. Per the germline V gene, CDR1 is SNHLY and CDR2 is FYNNEI. CDR3 loop: CASSGGRGPADTQYF. The CDR3 DNA reads as TGTGCCAGCAGTGGTGGCAGGGGGCCCGCAGATACGCAGTATTTT.

This clonotype occurred many times. CDR3: CAWSVTGGTEAFF. The DNA for the CDR3 is TGTGCCTGGAGTGTAACCGGGGGCACTGAAGCTTTCTTT. The V and J genes are TRBV30 and TRBJ1-1, with D perhaps matching TRBD1 (5 bases). The CDR3 has 13 residues. Looked up from germline, CDR1 is GTSNPN and CDR2 is SVGIG (reference sequence). The ends were cut back, 0 bases at V and 4 bases at J, with 9 bases in the middle.

This clonotype was detected ten times or more. The chain combines TRBV2 with TRBJ1-2; TRBD1 matches 8 bases. Trimming cost V 7 bases and J 2 bases; bases outside gene matches: 6. Germline V lookup: CDR1 SNHLY, CDR2 FYNNEI. The CDR3 has 14 residues. DNA of the CDR3: TGTGCCAGCACCCTGGACAGGGAGAACTATGGCTACACCTTC. Its protein is CASTLDRENYGYTF.

This clonotype was counted many times. This rearrangement joins TRBV2 to TRBJ1-2, with 7 bases fitting TRBD1. The germline gives CDR1 SNHLY, CDR2 FYNNEI. Trimming cost V 4 bases and J 5 bases; bases outside gene matches: 1. The CDR3 spans 12 residues. CDR3 in amino acids: CASSGRGYGYTF. CDR3 sequence (DNA): TGTGCCAGCAGTGGCAGGGGGTATGGCTACACCTTC.

The V and J genes are TRBV24-1 and TRBJ2-1; 11 nucleotides line up with TRBD2. Looked up from germline, CDR1 is KGHDR and CDR2 is SFDVKD. The CDR3 runs 14 residues. Losses at the gene ends were 4 bases for V and 10 bases for J; bases not matched to a gene: 5. The CDR3 is CATSETGTSGEQFF. CDR3 sequence (DNA): TGTGCCACCAGTGAGACAGGGACTAGCGGCGAGCAGTTCTTC.

This clonotype was seen ten or more times. This rearrangement joins TRBV2 to TRBJ2-1; 9 bases fit TRBD2. Germline V gene data show CDR1 as SNHLY and CDR2 as FYNNEI. This CDR3 contains 18 residues. The V gene end was trimmed by 2 bases and the J gene end by 2 bases; junction bases not matched to a gene: 10. The CDR3 loop is CASSEILTSGEAYNEQFF. The CDR3 DNA is TGTGCCAGCAGTGAAATTTTGACTAGCGGTGAGGCCTACAATGAGCAGTTCTTC. The whole variable domain, remainder taken from reference TRBV2 and TRBJ2-1, is EPEVTQTPSHQVTQMGQEVILRCVPISNHLYFYWYRQILGQKVEFLVSFYNNEISEKSEIFDDQFSVERPDGSNFTLKIRSTKLEDSAMYFCASSEILTSGEAYNEQFFGPGTRLTVL.

This chain joins TRBV28 and TRBJ1-2, with D unclear. V shed 5 bases and J shed 2 bases, with 9 bases lying between them. The CDR3 is 13 residues long. CDR1 is MDHEN and CDR2 is SYDVKM in the germline V gene. The DNA of the CDR3 is TGTGCCAGCAGTCGTGGCAGGAACTATGGCTACACCTTC. It is translated as CASSRGRNYGYTF.

This clonotype was seen repeatedly, ten times or more. This rearrangement joins TRBV30 to TRBJ2-1; D gene unclear. The CDR3 sequence is 13 residues long. CDR1 is GTSNPN, CDR2 SVGIG, per germline (reference sequence). Trimming stripped 0 bases from V and 7 bases from J, with 10 bases between. The CDR3 DNA reads as TGTGCCTGGAGTGTCTTCGGCGGAAATGAGCAGTTCTTC. Residues: CAWSVFGGNEQFF.

This clonotype was counted between two and nine times. The chain employs TRBV6-5 and TRBJ1-2, with D unclear. The germline CDR1 and CDR2 sequences are MNHEY and SVGAGI. V lost 2 bases and J 1 base, leaving 8 bases between the germline ends. This CDR3 comprises 14 residues. CDR3 DNA sequence: TGTGCCAGCAGTTACAGTGGTGATAACTATGGCTACACCTTC. Amino acid sequence: CASSYSGDNYGYTF.

This clonotype was counted at least ten times. This chain connects TRBV3-1 to TRBJ2-5; TRBD2 matches 9 bases. The germline CDR1 and CDR2 sequences are LGHDT and YNNKEL (reference sequence). The V and J ends lost 5 bases and 2 bases, in that order; junction bases with no gene match: 9. This CDR3 has 16 residues. CDR3 DNA: TGTGCCAGCAGCTCCCCGACTAGCGGAACTCAAGAGACCCAGTACTTC. Amino acids: CASSSPTSGTQETQYF.

The V gene is TRBV20-1, the J gene TRBJ2-3; 7 bases align to TRBD2. The junction had 15 bases not matched to a gene; V was cut back by 7 bases and J by 5 bases. The CDR3 covers 15 residues. Germline values: CDR1 DFQATT, CDR2 SNEGSKA (reference sequence). The CDR3 protein is CSGLIAGLQGDTQYF. CDR3 nucleotides: TGCAGTGGTCTAATAGCGGGCTTGCAAGGAGATACGCAGTATTTT.

The J gene is TRBJ1-2, the V gene TRBV5-1; a possible D gene is TRBD1 (6 bases). With 6 bases removed from V and 6 bases from J, the gap between germline ends came to 21 bases. This CDR3 region has 15 residues. Germline V CDR1 and CDR2: SGHRS, YFSETQ. The CDR3 spells CASTGGASIGDGYTF. As DNA, the CDR3 is TGCGCCAGCACGGGGGGCGCCTCAATTGGAGATGGCTACACCTTC. Complete variable domain (other parts from reference TRBV5-1 and TRBJ1-2): KAGVTQTPRYLIKTRGQQVTLSCSPISGHRSVSWYQQTPGQGLQFLFEYFSETQRNKGNFPGRFSGRQFSNSRSEMNVSTLELGDSALYLCASTGGASIGDGYTFGSGTRLTVV.

The V call is TRBV20-1, the J call TRBJ2-7, with 10 bases lining up with TRBD2. CDR1 is DFQATT, CDR2 SNEGSKA, per germline (reference sequence). The CDR3 spans 15 residues. Trimming took 0 bases from V and 3 from J; bases not matched to a gene: 5. The CDR3 sequence is CSARDLAGAGYEQYF. CDR3 nucleotides: TGCAGTGCTAGAGATCTAGCGGGAGCAGGCTACGAGCAGTACTTC.